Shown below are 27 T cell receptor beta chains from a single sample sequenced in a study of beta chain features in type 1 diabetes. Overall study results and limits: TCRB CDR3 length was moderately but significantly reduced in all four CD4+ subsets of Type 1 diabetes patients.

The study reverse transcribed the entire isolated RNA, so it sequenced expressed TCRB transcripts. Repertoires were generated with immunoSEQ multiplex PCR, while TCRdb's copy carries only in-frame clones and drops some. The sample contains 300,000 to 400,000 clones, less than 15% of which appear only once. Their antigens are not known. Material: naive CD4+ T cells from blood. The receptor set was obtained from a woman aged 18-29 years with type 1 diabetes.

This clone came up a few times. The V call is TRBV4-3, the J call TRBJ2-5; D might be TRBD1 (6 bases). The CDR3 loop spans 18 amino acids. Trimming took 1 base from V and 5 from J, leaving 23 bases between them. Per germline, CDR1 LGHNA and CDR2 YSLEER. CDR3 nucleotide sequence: TGCGCCAGCAGCCAAGTGGGACCGACAGGAATAAATGTGGAGACCCAGTACTTC. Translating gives CASSQVGPTGINVETQYF.

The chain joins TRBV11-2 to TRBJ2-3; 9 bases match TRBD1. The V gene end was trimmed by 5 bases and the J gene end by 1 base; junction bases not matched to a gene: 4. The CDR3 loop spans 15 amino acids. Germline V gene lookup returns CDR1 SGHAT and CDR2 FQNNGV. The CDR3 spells CASSRRDRGTDTQYF. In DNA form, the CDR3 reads TGTGCCAGCAGCCGACGGGACAGGGGCACAGATACGCAGTATTTT.

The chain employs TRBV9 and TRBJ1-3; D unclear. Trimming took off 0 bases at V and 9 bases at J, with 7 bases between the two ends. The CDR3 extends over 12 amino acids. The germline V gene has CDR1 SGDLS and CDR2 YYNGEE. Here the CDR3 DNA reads TGTGCCAGCAGCGTAGCCCGGGGCACCATATATTTT. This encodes CASSVARGTIYF.

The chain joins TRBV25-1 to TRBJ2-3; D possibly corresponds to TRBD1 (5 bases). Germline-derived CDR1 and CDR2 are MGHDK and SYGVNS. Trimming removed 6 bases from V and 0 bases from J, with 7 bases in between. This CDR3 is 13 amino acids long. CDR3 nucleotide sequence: TGTGCCAGCAGCAGACAGAGCACAGATACGCAGTATTTT. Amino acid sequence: CASSRQSTDTQYF.

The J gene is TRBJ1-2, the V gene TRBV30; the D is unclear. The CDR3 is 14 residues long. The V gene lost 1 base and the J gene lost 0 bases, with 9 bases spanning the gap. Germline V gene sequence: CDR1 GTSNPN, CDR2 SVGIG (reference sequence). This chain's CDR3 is CAWSGGQPNYGYTF. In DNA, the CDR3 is TGTGCCTGGAGTGGAGGGCAGCCTAACTATGGCTACACCTTC. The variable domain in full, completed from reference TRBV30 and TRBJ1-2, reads SQTIHQWPATLVQPVGSPLSLECTVEGTSNPNLYWYRQAAGRGLQLLFYSVGIGQISSEVPQNLSASRPQDRQFILSSKKLLLSDSGFYLCAWSGGQPNYGYTFGSGTRLTVV.

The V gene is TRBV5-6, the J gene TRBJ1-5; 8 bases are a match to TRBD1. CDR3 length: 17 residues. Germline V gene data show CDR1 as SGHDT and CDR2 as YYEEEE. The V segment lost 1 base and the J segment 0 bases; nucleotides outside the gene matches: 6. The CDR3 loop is CASSLLGQGYSNQPQHF. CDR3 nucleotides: TGTGCCAGCAGCTTGCTCGGACAGGGCTATAGCAATCAGCCCCAGCATTTT.

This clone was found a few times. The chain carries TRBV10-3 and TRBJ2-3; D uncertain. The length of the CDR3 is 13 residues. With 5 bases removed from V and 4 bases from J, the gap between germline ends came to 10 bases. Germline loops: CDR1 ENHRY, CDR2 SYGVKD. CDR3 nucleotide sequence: TGTGCCATCAGTTCCTCGCCGGCAGATACGCAGTATTTT. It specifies CAISSSPADTQYF.

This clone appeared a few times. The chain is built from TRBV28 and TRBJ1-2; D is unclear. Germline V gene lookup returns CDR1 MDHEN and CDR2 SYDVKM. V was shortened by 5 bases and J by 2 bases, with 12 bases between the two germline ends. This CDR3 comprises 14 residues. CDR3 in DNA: TGTGCCAGCAGTAAGTTGTACAGCAACTATGGCTACACCTTC. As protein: CASSKLYSNYGYTF.

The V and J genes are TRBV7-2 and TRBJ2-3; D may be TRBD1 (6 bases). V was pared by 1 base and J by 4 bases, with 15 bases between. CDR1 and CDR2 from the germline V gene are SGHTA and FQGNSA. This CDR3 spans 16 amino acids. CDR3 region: CASSLEGGRGADTQYF. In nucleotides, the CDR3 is TGTGCCAGCAGCTTAGAAGGGGGTAGGGGTGCAGATACGCAGTATTTT. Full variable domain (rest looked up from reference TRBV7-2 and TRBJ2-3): GAGVSQSPSNKVTEKGKDVELRCDPISGHTALYWYRQSLGQGLEFLIYFQGNSAPDKSGLPSDRFSAERTGGSVSTLTIQRTQQEDSAVYLCASSLEGGRGADTQYFGPGTRLTVL.

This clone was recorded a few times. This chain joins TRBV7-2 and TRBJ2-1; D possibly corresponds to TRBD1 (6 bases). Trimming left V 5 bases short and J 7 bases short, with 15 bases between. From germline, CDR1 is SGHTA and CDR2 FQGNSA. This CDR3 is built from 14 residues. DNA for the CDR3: TGTGCCAGCAGCACGCAGGGGTTCGGGAATGAGCAGTTCTTC. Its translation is CASSTQGFGNEQFF.

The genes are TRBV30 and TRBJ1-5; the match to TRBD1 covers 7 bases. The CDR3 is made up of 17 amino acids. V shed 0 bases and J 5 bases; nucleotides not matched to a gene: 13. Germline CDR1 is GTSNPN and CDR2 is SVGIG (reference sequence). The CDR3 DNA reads TGTGCCTGGAGTGTCCAAGGGAGGAGGGGGCGCGATCAGCCCCAGCATTTT. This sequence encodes CAWSVQGRRGRDQPQHF.

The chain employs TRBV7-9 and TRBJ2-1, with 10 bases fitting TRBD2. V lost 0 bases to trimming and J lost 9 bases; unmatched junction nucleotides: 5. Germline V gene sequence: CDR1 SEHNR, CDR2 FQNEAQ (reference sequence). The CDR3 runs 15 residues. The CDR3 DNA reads TGTGCCAGCAGCTTAGCCAGCGGGAGGGCCCCTGAGCAGTTCTTC. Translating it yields CASSLASGRAPEQFF.

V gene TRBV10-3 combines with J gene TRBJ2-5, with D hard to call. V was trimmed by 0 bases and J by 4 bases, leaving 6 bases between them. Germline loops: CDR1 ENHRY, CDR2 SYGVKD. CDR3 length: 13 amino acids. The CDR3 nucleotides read TGTGCCATCAGTGAGTCCCCGGGAGAGACCCAGTACTTC. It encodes CAISESPGETQYF.

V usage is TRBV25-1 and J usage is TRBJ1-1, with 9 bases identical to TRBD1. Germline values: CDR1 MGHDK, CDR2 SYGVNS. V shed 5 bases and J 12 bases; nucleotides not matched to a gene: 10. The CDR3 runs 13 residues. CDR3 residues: CASSPLDRGLSFF. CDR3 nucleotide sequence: TGTGCCAGCAGTCCACTGGACAGGGGCCTATCTTTCTTT.

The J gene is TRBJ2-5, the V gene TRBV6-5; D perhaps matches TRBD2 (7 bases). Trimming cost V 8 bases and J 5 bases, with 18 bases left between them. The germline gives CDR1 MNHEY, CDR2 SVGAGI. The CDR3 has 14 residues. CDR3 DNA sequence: TGTGCCAGCCAAGGGGGGGCGTTGATGGAGACCCAGTACTTC. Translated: CASQGGALMETQYF.

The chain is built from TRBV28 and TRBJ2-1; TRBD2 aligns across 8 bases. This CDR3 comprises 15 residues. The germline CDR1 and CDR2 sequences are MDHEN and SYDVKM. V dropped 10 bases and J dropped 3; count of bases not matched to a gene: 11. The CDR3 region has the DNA TGTGCCATCCGAGCGGGAGAAGGGTACTACAATGAGCAGTTCTTC. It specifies CAIRAGEGYYNEQFF.

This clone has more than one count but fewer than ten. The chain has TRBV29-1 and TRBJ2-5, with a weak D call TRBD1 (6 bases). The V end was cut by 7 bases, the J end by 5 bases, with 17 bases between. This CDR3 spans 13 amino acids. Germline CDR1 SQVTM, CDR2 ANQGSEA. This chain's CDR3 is CSAQYRARETQYF. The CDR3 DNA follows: TGCAGCGCCCAGTACAGGGCTCGGGAGACCCAGTACTTC.

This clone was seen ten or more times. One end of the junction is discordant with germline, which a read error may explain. CDR3 loop: CAVGGGNQQFF. The CDR3, as DNA: TGCGCAGTGGGTGGGGGCAATCAGCAGTTCTTC. The chain joins TRBV23-1 to TRBJ2-1, with D possibly matching TRBD1 (6 bases). TRBV23-1 is marked as an open reading frame, function uncertain. CDR3 length: 11 amino acids.

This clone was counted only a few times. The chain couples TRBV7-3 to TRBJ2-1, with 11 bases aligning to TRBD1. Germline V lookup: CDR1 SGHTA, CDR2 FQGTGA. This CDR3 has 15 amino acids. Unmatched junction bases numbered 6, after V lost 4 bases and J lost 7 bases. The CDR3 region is CASSSPGQGDNEQFF. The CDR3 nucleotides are TGTGCCAGCAGCTCGCCGGGACAGGGGGATAATGAGCAGTTCTTC.

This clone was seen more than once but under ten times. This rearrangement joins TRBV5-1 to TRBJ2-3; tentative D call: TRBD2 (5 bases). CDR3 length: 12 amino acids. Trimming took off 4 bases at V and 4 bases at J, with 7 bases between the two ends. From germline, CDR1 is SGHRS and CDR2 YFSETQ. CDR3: CASSQDSDTQYF. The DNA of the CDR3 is TGCGCCAGCAGCCAGGACTCAGATACGCAGTATTTT.

CDR3 sequence: CASSVGTGPNEKLFF. The CDR3, as DNA: TGTGCCAGCAGCGTCGGGACAGGGCCGAATGAAAAACTGTTTTTT. The genes are TRBV9 and TRBJ1-4; TRBD1 agrees at 9 bases. The length of the CDR3 is 15 residues. The germline V gene encodes CDR1 SGDLS and CDR2 YYNGEE. V shed 2 bases, J shed 5 bases, and the junction held 4 bases outside the gene matches. Based on the CDR3 plus reference TRBV9 and TRBJ1-4, the full variable domain is DSGVTQTPKHLITATGQRVTLRCSPRSGDLSVYWYQQSLDQGLQFLIQYYNGEERAKGNILERFSAQQFPDLHSELNLSSLELGDSALYFCASSVGTGPNEKLFFGSGTQLSVL.

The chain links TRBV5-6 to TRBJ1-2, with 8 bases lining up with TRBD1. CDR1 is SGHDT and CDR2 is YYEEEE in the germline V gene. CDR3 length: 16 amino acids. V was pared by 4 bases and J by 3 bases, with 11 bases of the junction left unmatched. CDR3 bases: TGTGCCAGCAGCCCCCGGGTGACAGGGGATTACTATGGCTACACCTTC. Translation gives CASSPRVTGDYYGYTF.

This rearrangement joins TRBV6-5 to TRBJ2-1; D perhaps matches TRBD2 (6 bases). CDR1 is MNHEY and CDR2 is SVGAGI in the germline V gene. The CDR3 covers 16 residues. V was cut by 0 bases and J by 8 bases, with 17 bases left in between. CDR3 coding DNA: TGTGCCAGCAGTTACTCGTATCCCAGACTAGTTCATGAGCAGTTCTTC. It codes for CASSYSYPRLVHEQFF.

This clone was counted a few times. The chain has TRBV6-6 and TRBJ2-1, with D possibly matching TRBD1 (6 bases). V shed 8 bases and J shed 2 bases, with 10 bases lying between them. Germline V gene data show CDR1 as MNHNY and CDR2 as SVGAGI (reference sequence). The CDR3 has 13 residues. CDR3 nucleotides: TGTGCCAGCCGGACAGTCGCCTACAATGAGCAGTTCTTC. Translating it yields CASRTVAYNEQFF.

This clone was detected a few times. In DNA, the CDR3 is TGTGCCAGCAGCTCTTCGGACAGGGGGCCCTACGAGCAGTACGTC. Its protein product is CASSSSDRGPYEQYV. This rearrangement joins TRBV6-5 to TRBJ2-7, with 11 bases matching TRBD1. Germline CDR1 MNHEY, CDR2 SVGAGI. V gave up 6 bases and J gave up 2 bases; unmatched junction bases: 6. CDR3 length equals 15 residues.

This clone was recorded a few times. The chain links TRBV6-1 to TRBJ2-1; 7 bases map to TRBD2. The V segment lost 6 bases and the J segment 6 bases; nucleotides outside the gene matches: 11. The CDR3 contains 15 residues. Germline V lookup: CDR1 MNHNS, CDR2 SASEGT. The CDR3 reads CASSLGDYPPNEQFF. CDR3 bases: TGTGCCAGCAGCCTTGGGGACTACCCACCCAATGAGCAGTTCTTC.

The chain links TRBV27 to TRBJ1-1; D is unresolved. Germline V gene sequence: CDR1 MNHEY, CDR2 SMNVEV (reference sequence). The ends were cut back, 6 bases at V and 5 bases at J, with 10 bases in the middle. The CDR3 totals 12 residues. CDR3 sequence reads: CASSFHGTEAFF. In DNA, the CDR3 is TGTGCCAGCAGCTTCCACGGGACTGAAGCTTTCTTT.